A selection of T cell receptor beta chains follows, all from one sample in a study of CD8 T cells in ankylosing spondylitis. TCRdb independently ran MiXCR on the 5' RACE reads; one entry per CDR3 protein. The sample includes 150,000 to 200,000 distinct CDR3 sequences, roughly 18% of them seen just once. Material for sequencing was blood, either unsorted or a sorted T cell fraction (not recorded which). The receptors shown here come from a male donor aged 10-30 years with ankylosing spondylitis or in good health (not recorded which). CDR3s include the opening cysteine and the closing phenylalanine or tryptophan. Fields, in order: J gene, V gene, CDR3 protein.

J: TRBJ2-2
V: TRBV11-3
CDR3: CASRGGYTGELFF

J: TRBJ2-3
V: TRBV9
CDR3: CASSVAGLTDTQYF

J: TRBJ2-1
V: TRBV6-4
CDR3: CASSDSRLAGEQFF

J: TRBJ1-5
V: TRBV4-2
CDR3: CASSQESVRNSNQPQHF

J: TRBJ1-1
V: TRBV20-1
CDR3: CSASDSGQSNTEAFF

J: TRBJ2-3
V: TRBV10-3
CDR3: CAISESIGTDTQYF

J: TRBJ2-3
V: TRBV7-9
CDR3: CASSSGTSGPLGTDTQYF

J: TRBJ2-3
V: TRBV6-2/TRBV6-3
CDR3: CAGRDWRTDTQYF

J: TRBJ2-1
V: TRBV12-5
CDR3: CASGSGTSWSGNEQFF

J: TRBJ2-4
V: TRBV7-9
CDR3: CASSSSYKNIQYF

J: TRBJ1-1
V: TRBV7-9
CDR3: CASSHPRGSGGAFF

J: TRBJ2-3
V: TRBV27
CDR3: CASSLSRVVHRDTQYF

J: TRBJ1-6
V: TRBV5-1
CDR3: CASSSNDLSSPLHF

J: TRBJ2-3
V: TRBV20-1
CDR3: CSASELAASTDTQYF

J: TRBJ1-5
V: TRBV18
CDR3: CASSPRAGRHQPQHF

J: TRBJ2-7
V: TRBV4-3
CDR3: CASSQGLAGAYEQYF

J: TRBJ2-2
V: TRBV29-1
CDR3: CSDPTAGTGGTGELFF

J: TRBJ2-2
V: TRBV6-5
CDR3: CASSPEFPWELFF

J: TRBJ1-5
V: TRBV6-5
CDR3: CASSDRRTGINQPQHF

J: TRBJ2-2
V: TRBV6-5
CDR3: CASIDRANTGELFF

J: TRBJ2-1
V: TRBV28
CDR3: CASSSPGGPYNEQFF

J: TRBJ2-6
V: TRBV7-9
CDR3: CASSLIMDSGANVLTF

J: TRBJ2-1
V: TRBV20-1
CDR3: CSARGGQGRYAEQFF

J: TRBJ2-1
V: TRBV4-3
CDR3: CASSQDPDRYDEQFF

J: TRBJ2-2
V: TRBV20-1
CDR3: CSASLPSGRAELFF

J: TRBJ2-1
V: TRBV7-3
CDR3: CASSSGGSNEQFF

J: TRBJ2-1
V: TRBV4-1
CDR3: CASSDKGMVATGHEQFF

J: TRBJ2-5
V: TRBV12-3/TRBV12-4
CDR3: CASSFEGKEETQYF

J: TRBJ2-1
V: TRBV5-5
CDR3: CASSLGLAGVSEQFF

J: TRBJ2-5
V: TRBV5-4
CDR3: CASSTSPRLAGDLETQYF

J: TRBJ2-3
V: TRBV10-2
CDR3: CASRSGLAGRADTQYF

J: TRBJ2-1
V: TRBV5-1
CDR3: CASSTERRTYNEQFF

J: TRBJ2-2
V: TRBV24-1
CDR3: CATSVNGELFF

J: TRBJ2-1
V: TRBV7-9
CDR3: CASSFPLANYNEQFF

J: TRBJ2-2
V: TRBV4-3
CDR3: CASSQESGQGANTGELFF

J: TRBJ2-5
V: TRBV11-2
CDR3: CASSLGYQETQYF

J: TRBJ2-6
V: TRBV2
CDR3: CASNRGWVVSGANVLTF

J: TRBJ1-6
V: TRBV27
CDR3: CASSVDRRGNSPLHF

J: TRBJ1-2
V: TRBV7-8
CDR3: CASSLVTGQSYGYTF

J: TRBJ2-5
V: TRBV7-2
CDR3: CASSLVGGETQYF

J: TRBJ2-2
V: TRBV11-2
CDR3: CASSSRGLGGELFF

J: TRBJ1-5
V: TRBV2
CDR3: CASSKQGNQPQHF

J: TRBJ1-5
V: TRBV5-8
CDR3: CASSPGTGTPNQPQHF

J: TRBJ2-1
V: TRBV29-1
CDR3: CSVGAGDNEQFF

J: TRBJ2-3
V: TRBV7-6
CDR3: CASSLVTATDTQYF

J: TRBJ2-7
V: TRBV20-1
CDR3: CSAKTGAFSEQYF

J: TRBJ2-7
V: TRBV5-6
CDR3: CASSPGRGAFYEQYF

J: TRBJ2-1
V: TRBV6-6
CDR3: CASTQDYLYNEQFF

J: TRBJ2-4
V: TRBV29-1
CDR3: CSVDRGADIQYF

J: TRBJ2-1
V: TRBV29-1
CDR3: CSVHQGVSYNEQFF

J: TRBJ2-5
V: TRBV14
CDR3: CASSPSDGQETQYF

J: TRBJ2-5
V: TRBV20-1
CDR3: CSARIAGGQETQYF

J: TRBJ1-2
V: TRBV2
CDR3: CASSGGDRGNGYTF

J: TRBJ2-7
V: TRBV4-3
CDR3: CASSQDLGTGASEQYF

J: TRBJ2-7
V: TRBV20-1
CDR3: CSAKEPGQGAWEQYF

J: TRBJ2-1
V: TRBV7-6
CDR3: CASSLNHEQFF

J: TRBJ1-1
V: TRBV2
CDR3: CASNPYQSAGTEAFF